The 30 T cell receptor beta chains listed next were all sequenced from one sample in a study of cytomegalovirus exposure and HLA in healthy donors. The PCR contained 60 Vbeta and 13 Jbeta primers. Libraries were prepared by immunoSEQ multiplex PCR; TCRdb keeps only in-frame clonotypes and omits some of them. The sample shows about 110,000 clones, about 80% of them seen only once. Specimen: PBMCs. These receptors came from a man aged 30 to 39 in good health and CMV-seropositive.

V usage is TRBV19 and J usage is TRBJ1-2; possibly TRBD1 for D (6 bases). Germline values: CDR1 LNHDA, CDR2 SQIVND (reference sequence). Trimming removed 3 bases at V and 5 bases at J, with 7 bases between. The CDR3 is 12 residues long. The CDR3 reads CASSIGQYGYTF. CDR3 DNA: TGTGCCAGTAGTATCGGACAGTATGGCTACACCTTC.

V usage is TRBV28 and J usage is TRBJ2-7; no definite D call. The CDR3 runs to 12 residues. The germline gives CDR1 MDHEN, CDR2 SYDVKM. V was cut by 2 bases and J by 4 bases, with 6 bases left in between. The CDR3, as DNA: TGTGCCAGCAGTTTAATGAGGTACGAGCAGTACTTC. It specifies CASSLMRYEQYF. Full variable domain (remainder filled in from reference TRBV28 and TRBJ2-7): DVKVTQSSRYLVKRTGEKVFLECVQDMDHENMFWYRQDPGLGLRLIYFSYDVKMKEKGDIPEGYSVSREKKERFSLILESASTNQTSMYLCASSLMRYEQYFGPGTRLTVT.

The chain is built from TRBV7-2 and TRBJ2-5; 8 bases are shared with TRBD2. Unmatched junction bases numbered 7, after V lost 5 bases and J lost 5 bases. Looked up from germline, CDR1 is SGHTA and CDR2 is FQGNSA. This CDR3 comprises 14 residues. In DNA form, the CDR3 reads TGTGCCAGCAGCCAACAGTCGGGGGGGGAGACCCAGTACTTC. It translates to CASSQQSGGETQYF.

The CDR3 sequence: CAWSVLGSGGGTGELFF. The DNA for the CDR3 is TGTGCCTGGAGTGTATTGGGTAGCGGGGGTGGGACCGGGGAGCTGTTTTTT. The chain recombines TRBV30 with TRBJ2-2, with 9 positions matching TRBD2. The CDR3 runs 17 residues. Germline V gives CDR1 GTSNPN, CDR2 SVGIG (reference sequence). V dropped 0 bases and J dropped 5; count of bases not matched to a gene: 10.

J is TRBJ2-1 and V is TRBV5-4; 8 nucleotides match TRBD2. CDR1 SGHNT and CDR2 YYREEE come from the germline V gene (reference sequence). The CDR3 spans 15 residues. After removal of 0 bases from V and 2 bases from J, the junction contained 1 base not matched to a gene. CDR3 protein: CASSLGGGTYNEQFF. CDR3 sequence (DNA): TGTGCCAGCAGCTTGGGCGGGGGGACCTACAATGAGCAGTTCTTC.

V is TRBV18 and J is TRBJ2-5; a weak D match, TRBD1 (6 bases). Germline assignment: CDR1 KGHSH and CDR2 LQKENI. V lost 3 bases to trimming and J lost 2 bases, with 10 bases between them. The CDR3 has 14 residues. The CDR3 reads CASSPLGQQETQYF. In DNA form, the CDR3 reads TGTGCCAGCTCACCCCTAGGACAGCAAGAGACCCAGTACTTC.

The V call is TRBV6-5, the J call TRBJ1-2; tentatively, D is TRBD1 (6 bases). The germline V and J ends were trimmed by 2 bases and 4 bases, with 14 bases remaining between them. The CDR3 has 15 residues. Germline-derived CDR1 and CDR2 are MNHEY and SVGAGI. CDR3 sequence reads: CASSYPAGGAYGYTF. CDR3 DNA sequence: TGTGCCAGCAGTTACCCCGCCGGGGGGGCCTATGGCTACACCTTC.

This rearrangement joins TRBV7-8 to TRBJ1-2, with TRBD1 as a possible D gene (5 bases). Trimming shortened V by 5 bases and J by 4 bases, and 14 bases separated the two germline ends. Germline-derived CDR1 and CDR2 are SGHVS and FQNEAQ. The CDR3 has 14 residues. The CDR3 DNA reads as TGTGCCAGCAGCCCACGGGCAGGGCCCTATGGCTACACCTTC. Translating gives CASSPRAGPYGYTF.

The chain links TRBV28 to TRBJ1-6; 9 nucleotides agree with TRBD1. The germline V gene encodes CDR1 MDHEN and CDR2 SYDVKM. The CDR3 spans 16 residues. The CDR3 region is CGCAVTGGGIDSPLHF. The CDR3, as DNA: TGTGGCTGCGCGGTAACAGGGGGCGGAATCGATTCACCCCTCCACTTT. Supplemented by reference TRBV28 and TRBJ1-6, the full variable domain reads DVKVTQSSRYLVKRTGEKVFLECVQDMDHENMFWYRQDPGLGLRLIYFSYDVKMKEKGDIPEGYSVSREKKERFSLILESASTNQTSMYLCGCAVTGGGIDSPLHFGNGTRLTVT.

The CDR3, as DNA: TGTGCCAGCAGCTCGGGGGGAGTGGGGCGCTATGGCTACACCTTC. Amino acids: CASSSGGVGRYGYTF. The J gene is TRBJ1-2, the V gene TRBV7-8; the D gene is possibly TRBD1 (5 bases). Germline values: CDR1 SGHVS, CDR2 FQNEAQ. The CDR3 covers 15 residues. The V end was cut by 4 bases, the J end by 4 bases, with 16 bases between.

The chain employs TRBV5-1 and TRBJ1-2, with 10 nucleotides matching TRBD1. The germline V gene encodes CDR1 SGHRS and CDR2 YFSETQ. The V segment lost 0 bases and the J segment 8 bases; nucleotides outside the gene matches: 4. The CDR3 loop spans 14 amino acids. CDR3: CASSLDGQGGGYTF. CDR3 in DNA: TGCGCCAGCAGCTTGGACGGACAGGGGGGGGGCTACACCTTC.

The CDR3 bases are TGTGCCAGCAGCTTAGCCGGGGGGCGTCTAGCTAATGAAAAACTGTTTTTT. It is translated as CASSLAGGRLANEKLFF. The V call is TRBV7-2, the J call TRBJ1-4; possibly TRBD1 for D (6 bases). The V gene's germline CDR1 is SGHTA and CDR2 FQGNSA. The CDR3 is made up of 17 amino acids. Deletions cut 0 bases from V and 3 bases from J, with 14 bases between.

The chain uses TRBV5-3 and TRBJ1-6; D might be TRBD1 (6 bases). TRBV5-3 is classed as an ORF, of uncertain function. V was clipped by 2 bases and J by 1 base, with 10 bases between them. The CDR3 covers 16 residues. CDR3 coding DNA: TGTGCCAGAAGCTTTTTCAGGGGTTCCTATAATTCACCCCTCCACTTT. This encodes CARSFFRGSYNSPLHF.

The chain links TRBV6-1 to TRBJ2-3, with 8 bases matching TRBD1. The CDR3 is 14 residues long. V shed 5 bases and J 3 bases; nucleotides not matched to a gene: 4. Germline V gene data show CDR1 as MNHNS and CDR2 as SASEGT. CDR3 residues: CASSPGQATDTQYF. The DNA of the CDR3 is TGTGCCAGCAGTCCGGGACAGGCTACAGATACGCAGTATTTT.

This rearrangement joins TRBV7-2 to TRBJ1-2; the match to TRBD1 covers 9 bases. CDR1 is SGHTA and CDR2 is FQGNSA in the germline V gene. V dropped 5 bases and J dropped 3; count of bases not matched to a gene: 10. The CDR3 contains 16 residues. The CDR3 loop reads CASSHRTGEDYYGYTF. In nucleotides, the CDR3 is TGTGCCAGCAGCCACCGGACAGGGGAGGACTACTATGGCTACACCTTC.

The chain links TRBV27 to TRBJ2-7; D may be TRBD2 (6 bases). Trimming removed 4 bases at V and 7 bases at J, with 8 bases between. This CDR3 comprises 11 residues. The germline V gene encodes CDR1 MNHEY and CDR2 SMNVEV (reference sequence). Written as DNA, the CDR3 is TGTGCCAGCAGTTGGGGGAGGGAGCAGTACTTC. Translation gives CASSWGREQYF.

This clone appeared once. The chain couples TRBV9 to TRBJ2-2, with 8 bases aligning to TRBD1. CDR1 is SGDLS and CDR2 is YYNGEE in the germline V gene. CDR3 size: 15 residues. The J segment lost 4 bases and the V segment lost 3 bases, leaving 5 bases of the junction unmatched. In DNA form, the CDR3 reads TGTGCCAGCAGCGCCCAGACAGGGGTCACCGGGGAGCTGTTTTTT. As protein: CASSAQTGVTGELFF.

The chain has TRBV6-5 and TRBJ2-7; 8 positions agree with TRBD1. V lost 6 bases, J lost 2 bases, and 6 bases stayed unmatched. The germline V gene encodes CDR1 MNHEY and CDR2 SVGAGI. The CDR3 extends over 14 amino acids. CDR3 region: CASRTGTGAYEQYF. The CDR3 coding sequence is TGTGCCAGCAGGACCGGGACAGGAGCCTACGAGCAGTACTTC.

The CDR3: CASSYGGGLRAFF. The CDR3 nucleotides are TGTGCCAGCAGTTACGGGGGAGGGTTGAGGGCTTTCTTT. V is TRBV6-5 and J is TRBJ1-1; maybe TRBD1 (5 bases). The CDR3 length is 13 residues. Trimming cost V 2 bases and J 11 bases, with 15 bases left between them. The germline V gene encodes CDR1 MNHEY and CDR2 SVGAGI.

This chain joins TRBV6-5 and TRBJ2-7, with 9 bases identical to TRBD1. The germline V gene has CDR1 MNHEY and CDR2 SVGAGI. The CDR3 has 15 amino acids. J gave up 6 bases and V 6 bases, and 12 bases lay outside the gene matches. The CDR3 protein is CASSGLTGGFSEQYF. In DNA form, the CDR3 reads TGTGCCAGCAGCGGGTTAACAGGGGGCTTCAGCGAGCAGTACTTC.

This clone was seen more than once but under ten times. This rearrangement joins TRBV7-2 to TRBJ2-7, with a possible D match to TRBD1 (6 bases). V lost 3 bases and J lost 4, with 16 bases in between. Germline V gene lookup returns CDR1 SGHTA and CDR2 FQGNSA. The CDR3 has 15 amino acids. The CDR3 reads CASSFSRDQGYEQYF. In DNA, the CDR3 is TGTGCCAGCAGCTTTTCCCGGGACCAGGGGTACGAGCAGTACTTC. The variable domain in full, with the rest retrieved from reference TRBV7-2 and TRBJ2-7, is GAGVSQSPSNKVTEKGKDVELRCDPISGHTALYWYRQSLGQGLEFLIYFQGNSAPDKSGLPSDRFSAERTGGSVSTLTIQRTQQEDSAVYLCASSFSRDQGYEQYFGPGTRLTVT.

The V and J genes are TRBV7-2 and TRBJ2-1; 12 positions match TRBD2. CDR3 size: 19 residues. V was clipped by 1 base and J by 0 bases; unmatched bases: 7. From germline, CDR1 is SGHTA and CDR2 FQGNSA. The CDR3 nucleotides are TGTGCCAGCAGCTTAGAGGGGCTAGCGGGGGGGAGCTCCTACAATGAGCAGTTCTTC. This gives the protein CASSLEGLAGGSSYNEQFF.

V gene TRBV28 combines with J gene TRBJ2-2; 8 bases are a match to TRBD1. Trimming cost V 6 bases and J 5 bases; bases outside gene matches: 5. Germline V gene lookup returns CDR1 MDHEN and CDR2 SYDVKM. There are 14 residues in the CDR3. CDR3 region: CASRGDRITGELFF. The DNA for the CDR3 is TGTGCCAGCAGGGGGGACAGGATTACCGGGGAGCTGTTTTTT. The full variable domain, in which reference TRBV28 and TRBJ2-2 provide the parts outside the CDR3, is DVKVTQSSRYLVKRTGEKVFLECVQDMDHENMFWYRQDPGLGLRLIYFSYDVKMKEKGDIPEGYSVSREKKERFSLILESASTNQTSMYLCASRGDRITGELFFGEGSRLTVL.

The genes are TRBV7-6 and TRBJ2-3; a weak D match, TRBD2 (7 bases). The CDR3 runs 15 residues. Germline CDR1 reads SGHVS; CDR2 reads FNYEAQ. Trimming shortened V by 4 bases and J by 2 bases, and 13 bases separated the two germline ends. In nucleotides, the CDR3 is TGTGCCAGCAGCTCCTTAGGGGGGGCCACAGATACGCAGTATTTT. Translating it yields CASSSLGGATDTQYF.

In this sample, this clone turned up a few times. The J gene is TRBJ1-1, the V gene TRBV25-1, with D unresolved. Per the germline V gene, CDR1 is MGHDK and CDR2 is SYGVNS. The CDR3 has 13 amino acids. Trimming shortened V by 4 bases and J by 6 bases, and 12 bases separated the two germline ends. CDR3 DNA: TGTGCCAGCAGTGGGCAGGAACCCTCTGAAGCTTTCTTT. Translation gives CASSGQEPSEAFF.

The V call is TRBV7-2, the J call TRBJ2-5; a possible D gene is TRBD2 (6 bases). The CDR3 has 14 amino acids. V gave up 1 base and J gave up 7 bases, with 13 bases separating them. In germline, CDR1 is SGHTA, CDR2 FQGNSA. DNA for the CDR3: TGTGCCAGCAGCTTAGGTGGGGTGGGGGGGACCCAGTACTTC. Its protein product is CASSLGGVGGTQYF.

The rearrangement uses TRBV11-2 and TRBJ2-2; D perhaps matches TRBD1 (5 bases). Trimming left V 7 bases short and J 1 base short, with 16 bases between. The germline CDR1 and CDR2 sequences are SGHAT and FQNNGV. There are 16 residues in the CDR3. In DNA form, the CDR3 reads TGTGCCAGCACCCCCTTGGGTCAGGGGAACACCGGGGAGCTGTTTTTT. Protein product: CASTPLGQGNTGELFF.

The CDR3 region is CASASSSYNEQFF. In DNA form, the CDR3 reads TGTGCCAGCGCTTCGAGCTCCTACAATGAGCAGTTCTTC. The chain combines TRBV5-6 with TRBJ2-1; D unclear. The V gene lost 7 bases and the J gene lost 0 bases, with 8 bases spanning the gap. The germline V gene has CDR1 SGHDT and CDR2 YYEEEE. This CDR3 spans 13 amino acids.

On this clone: The CDR3 does not close with the conserved phenylalanine or tryptophan, likely indicating a read error. The CDR3 DNA reads as TGTGCCAGCAGCCTAGACAGGGACGGGGACACTGAAGCTTTCCTT. Encoded protein: CASSLDRDGDTEAFL. The rearrangement joins TRBV2 to TRBJ1-1; TRBD1 matches 7 bases. This CDR3 spans 15 amino acids. V lost 6 bases to trimming and J lost 3 bases; unmatched junction nucleotides: 10. Germline assignment: CDR1 SNHLY and CDR2 FYNNEI.

CDR3 coding DNA: TGTGCCAGCAGCTTAGCGCCTAAAGAGACCCAGTACTTC. The encoded protein is CASSLAPKETQYF. This chain uses TRBV11-1 with TRBJ2-5; D not certain. The V end lost 0 bases, the J end lost 3 bases, and 5 bases lay between the germline ends. Germline V gives CDR1 SGHAT, CDR2 FQDESV (reference sequence). The CDR3 runs to 13 residues.